The present TCR beta chain was sequenced within a study of cytomegalovirus exposure and HLA in healthy donors (dated by TCRdb to 2015 to 2018). The study in broad terms: In an earlier analysis of 550 to 750 of the donors, less than 350 Gb of sequence data and 117 million unique TCR beta sequences from roughly 200 million T cells were reported. Roughly 300 gigabases of sequencing data and about 92 million unique TCR sequences made up an early release that covered approximately 620 HLA-typed donors. Among the roughly 390 genotyped donors, 75% to 90% belonged to the genetic ancestry cluster associated with self-reported Caucasian donors. The aim of the study was to test whether cataloging public T cell receptors could identify signatures of past pathogen exposure. Using immunosequencing, the study profiled T cell repertoires from some 670 subjects and related those repertoires to cytomegalovirus serostatus. A separate validation cohort of over a hundred different subjects was used in addition to the roughly 700-subject first cohort. High-throughput TCR immunosequencing, statistical association of individual TCRs with disease status, and machine learning were combined to predict cytomegalovirus infection status. A later analysis re-examined previously published TCR beta repertoires from more than 550 donors and added high-resolution HLA genotyping to investigate patterns of TCR occurrence. Rather than using new phenotypic data, the later analysis identified candidate immune exposures from TCR beta sequences and from how often those sequences occurred across donors. An earlier analysis of 587 of the donors applied high-throughput TCR beta sequencing to assess whether each TCR beta V gene segment acted as functional or pseudogenic. Donor age, sex, ethnicity and CMV serostatus were compiled alongside the repertoire data. A later genetic analysis used genome-wide SNP genotypes for about 65% of the roughly 700 donors, treating that subset as a discovery cohort. Every discovery cohort repertoire had been produced on one sequencing platform. HLA typing included class I and class II loci at four-digit resolution. The number of typed donors differed by locus: about 620-640 for A, B, C, DRB1 and DQB1; 500 to 550 for DQA1; around 610 for DPA1; and some 430 for DPB1. Because of strong linkage in the cohort, roughly five DR-DQ haplotypes were treated as single units for association and clustering. Among almost 400 genotyped donors of the cohort, an average of about 240,000 unique TCR beta nucleotide sequences were sequenced per donor, around a sixth of them non-productive. Findings and caveats that apply to the study as a whole: Cytomegalovirus status was reported to be diagnosed by the classifier with high specificity and sensitivity in both the original and validation cohorts. This cohort had only TCR beta chains sequenced, and the lack of alpha or paired-chain data limited which features could be detected. A few of the identified cytomegalovirus-associated TCR beta chains were confirmed in vitro to be specific for cytomegalovirus antigens. Correlated functional status among segregating V segments might be attributable to linkage disequilibrium, but an unknown experimental factor could not be ruled out. Most TCR sequences were seen in very few donors, while some public TCRs were found in many individuals. In a later genetic analysis, a missense DCLRE1C variant was associated with V-gene and J-gene trimming of TCR beta chains, and the association was replicated in an independent cohort. CMV serostatus was the only immune exposure information available for the cohort. It was suggested by the authors that the approach could potentially be generalized to other disease states and immunological phenotypes. Several of the top co-occurrence clusters appeared to be linked to parvovirus B19, influenza, CMV and Epstein-Barr virus, according to a later analysis. Sequencing depth was assumed to be roughly uniform across donors in the presence/absence analyses, though that assumption may not hold. In the study, approximately 150 TCR beta chains were listed as associated with cytomegalovirus. Compared with equally common non-associated chains, HLA-associated TCR beta chains in a later analysis were more clonally expanded and had lower generation probabilities. When HLA alleles, especially DR and DQ, strongly co-occurred, TCR associations were difficult to assign to individual alleles. Most CMV-associated TCR beta chains appeared to be HLA-restricted in a later analysis, and the HLA associations seemed to be driven largely by CMV exposure. According to a later analysis, TCR association rates differed among HLA loci, with DRB1 alleles showing the most associated TCRs and HLA-C alleles showing the fewest. A further reported finding was that TCR beta sequences accurately predicted the HLA-A and HLA-B alleles for most subjects in the first cohort. Because counts were too low, roughly 16 rarely observed V segments, including chromosome 9 orphons, were left out of the earlier analysis of 587 of the donors. Because HLA typing was unavailable for some donors at each locus, only the typed subset was used in association tests. In an earlier analysis of roughly 560 of the donors, most TCR beta V segments were observed in productive rearrangements about 90% or about 30% of the time, broadly matching IMGT annotations. According to a later genetic analysis, donors in an Asian-associated ancestry cluster had fewer N-insertions in productive TCRs than the approximately 610-donor mean. In a later analysis, about 16,000 TCR beta sequences were associated with specific HLA alleles at a false discovery rate of 0.05. A group of highly shared sequence variants was considered likely to be a technical artifact of the sequencing pipeline.

In total, 630 or so healthy bone marrow donors made up the cohort. All cohort members were sampled while nominally healthy, although unrecorded immune exposures were likely present. The donor tested CMV seropositive, placing the donor among the roughly 300 seropositive members of the cohort. Every donor gave a peripheral blood sample, and the peripheral blood mononuclear cells from that sample were used for TCR beta sequencing. The Qiagen DNeasy Blood Extraction Kit was used to extract genomic DNA from the blood cell samples. The library came from the immunoSEQ multiplex PCR assay. The multiplex PCR relied on a mix of 60 forward primers for TCR Vbeta segments and 13 reverse primers for TCR Jbeta segments. A multiplex PCR assay on genomic DNA amplified the CDR3 region of rearranged TCR beta genes. On the Illumina HiSeq System, the amplified TCR beta libraries were sequenced as 87-base-pair reads. As for the original processing: In a later analysis, about 80 million unique TCR beta chains were counted across the roughly 610 repertoires, and about 9.9 million of these chains were shared by at least two donors. To remove PCR and sequencing errors, raw reads were error-corrected and collapsed into unique sequences using a nearest-neighbor algorithm that merged closely related sequences. To assign V, D and J gene segments, CDR3 sequences were aligned to IMGT reference sequences. For a sequence to be retained, a match of at least six nucleotides was required to both a V gene segment and a J gene segment. A rearrangement counted as productive if the CDR3 had no stop codons and remained in frame with V and J, and every other rearrangement counted as non-productive. Following IMGT convention, CDR3 was defined as the stretch from the second conserved V-encoded cysteine up to the conserved J-encoded phenylalanine. The earlier analysis of about 590 of the donors excluded sequences that lacked an unambiguous match to a single V gene segment. In an earlier analysis of more than 500 of the donors, a V segment was called functional when productive rearrangements were above 56.7%, and segregating when the standard deviation between donors exceeded 5%. To diagnose cytomegalovirus status from the catalog of TCR beta chain sequences, a statistical classification framework was built. V and J gene assignment, in a later analysis, came from comparing TCR nucleotide sequences with IMGT/GENE-DB human TR gene sequences. Using the TCRdist pipeline, a later analysis assigned CDR3 sequences along with most-parsimonious VDJ recombination scenarios. In a later analysis, each TCR beta chain was defined by its CDR3 amino acid sequence together with its V-gene family, and reads lacking a unique V-gene family were excluded. A later analysis removed 500 to 650 highly shared, low-generation-probability nucleotide sequences to deal with suspected cross-contamination and a sequencing artifact. In a later analysis, a clonal expansion index for each public chain was calculated from normalized within-repertoire ranks of inferred template counts. In a later analysis, generation probabilities were computed with a VDJ recombination model fitted to out-of-frame rearrangements, and the resulting probabilities were checked against IGoR. In a later analysis, hypergeometric tests were used to score TCR-TCR, TCR-HLA and TCR-CMV co-occurrence, with a repertoire-size bias correction applied to TCR pairs. To estimate false discovery rates, a later analysis permuted the HLA or CMV assignments 20 times. In a later analysis, co-occurring TCRs were grouped with DBSCAN, and TCRdist sequence similarity was added when clustering was performed within HLA-allele-positive subsets. For co-occurrence clustering, repertoires with fewer than 30,000 or more than 120,000 public chains were excluded, along with roughly 5 repertoires with anomalous nucleotide sharing. The immuneACCESS repertoire file appears here via TCRdb, limited to in-frame rearrangements. These files lack a portion of the clones; in checked studies, under half of the deficit traces to unresolved V genes, and the cause of the others is not known. The V and J calls and clone size are taken from that table; D and trimming were inferred from the DNA. The data table for this sample lists over 100,000 clones. Of the sample, around 1.6% falls within the top ten clones.

About this clone: Its antigen is currently not known.

The origin of this receptor is a woman aged 40 to 50 in good health and CMV-seropositive. Sequencing input: PBMCs.

The CDR3 loop reads CASSLERSGRDTQYF. The nucleotide sequence reads as follows: TGTGCCAGCAGCTTAGAACGGAGCGGGAGAGATACGCAGTATTTT. In this chain, TRBV7-2 is recombined with TRBJ2-3; 8 junctional bases match TRBD2. The CDR3 spans 15 residues, from the cysteine through the phenylalanine. CDR3 DNA is the only sequence kept; it has 45 bases, read in frame from the first base. Reading the germline V gene gives CDR1 SGHTA and CDR2 FQGNSA. Here V drops 1 base and J drops 5 bases, and the junction holds 5 bases not matched to any gene.